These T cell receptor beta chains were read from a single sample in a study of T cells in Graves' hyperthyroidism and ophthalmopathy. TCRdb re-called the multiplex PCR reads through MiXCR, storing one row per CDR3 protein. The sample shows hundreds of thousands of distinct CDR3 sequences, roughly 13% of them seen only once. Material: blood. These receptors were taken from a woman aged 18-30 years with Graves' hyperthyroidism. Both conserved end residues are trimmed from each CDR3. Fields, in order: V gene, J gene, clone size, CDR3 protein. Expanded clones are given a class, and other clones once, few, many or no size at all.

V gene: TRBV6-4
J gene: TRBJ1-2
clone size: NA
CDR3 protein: ASSDGAEDGYT

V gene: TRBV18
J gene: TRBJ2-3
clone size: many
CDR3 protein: ASSPLRGLRTDTQY

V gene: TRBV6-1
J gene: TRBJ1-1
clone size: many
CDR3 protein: ASSGYREGTDTEAF

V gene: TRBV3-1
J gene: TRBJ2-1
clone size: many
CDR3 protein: ASSLPGLEQDEQF

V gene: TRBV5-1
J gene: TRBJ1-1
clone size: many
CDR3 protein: ASSPDRSYTEAF

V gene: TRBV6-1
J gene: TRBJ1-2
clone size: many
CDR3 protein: ASSRTGVTANYGYT

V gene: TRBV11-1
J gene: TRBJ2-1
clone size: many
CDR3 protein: ASSPPGVTGYNEQF

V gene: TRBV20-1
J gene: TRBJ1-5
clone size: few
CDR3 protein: SARVTGTGNQPQH

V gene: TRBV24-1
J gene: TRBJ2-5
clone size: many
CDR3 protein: ATSPRGHQETQY

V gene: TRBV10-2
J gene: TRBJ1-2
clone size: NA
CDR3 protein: ASSQSRRSGYT

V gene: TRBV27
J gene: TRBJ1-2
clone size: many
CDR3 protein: ASSKTGSYGYT

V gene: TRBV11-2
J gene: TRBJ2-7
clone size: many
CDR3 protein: ASSLVRRSYEQY

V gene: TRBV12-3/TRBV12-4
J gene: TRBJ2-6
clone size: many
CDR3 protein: ASRSWGAGANVLT

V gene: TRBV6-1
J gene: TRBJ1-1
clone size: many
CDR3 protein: ASSEAGRIEAF

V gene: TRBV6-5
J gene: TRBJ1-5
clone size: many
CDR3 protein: ASSYRQYQPQH

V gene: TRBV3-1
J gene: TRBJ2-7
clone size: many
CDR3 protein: ASSQARGPYEQY

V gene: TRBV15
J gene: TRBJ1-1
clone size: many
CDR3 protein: ATSRDPSSFLRDRGMNTEAF

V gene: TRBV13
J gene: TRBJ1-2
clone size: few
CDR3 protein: ASNTYGTDYGYT

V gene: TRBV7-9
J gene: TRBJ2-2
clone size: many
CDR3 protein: ASSLGGTNTGELF

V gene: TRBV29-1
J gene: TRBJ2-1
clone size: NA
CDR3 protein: SVEVLAGTSSFNEQF

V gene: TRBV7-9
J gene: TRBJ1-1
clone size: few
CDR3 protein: ASSMERTPGAHEAF

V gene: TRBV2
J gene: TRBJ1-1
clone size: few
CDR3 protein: ASLNLQGSPNTEAF

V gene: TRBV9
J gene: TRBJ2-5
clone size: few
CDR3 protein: ASSVAGGLQETQY

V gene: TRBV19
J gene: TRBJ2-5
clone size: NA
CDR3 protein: ASSLTGLAGSQETQY

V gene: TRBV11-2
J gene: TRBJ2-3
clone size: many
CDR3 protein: ASSRTVSDTQY

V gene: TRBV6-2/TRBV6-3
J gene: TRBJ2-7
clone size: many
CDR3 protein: ASSFDAYEQY

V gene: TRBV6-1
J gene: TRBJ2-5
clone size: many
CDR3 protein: ASPGIKGGLQETQY

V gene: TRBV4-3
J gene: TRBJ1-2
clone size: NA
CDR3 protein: ASSLQRQLVSTNYGYT

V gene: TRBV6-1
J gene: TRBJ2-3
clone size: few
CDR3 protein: ASSPTSGSAITQY

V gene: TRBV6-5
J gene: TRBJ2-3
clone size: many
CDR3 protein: ASSSVFWGRFSTDTQY

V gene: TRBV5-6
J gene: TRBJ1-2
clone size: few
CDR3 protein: ASTLGSFYGYT

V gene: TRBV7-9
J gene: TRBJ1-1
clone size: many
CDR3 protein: ASSFRTGGRYTEAF

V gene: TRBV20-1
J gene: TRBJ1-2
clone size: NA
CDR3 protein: SAPYQTGTGVVEGYT

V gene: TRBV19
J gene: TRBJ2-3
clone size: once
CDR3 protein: ASRRQGAGTDTQY

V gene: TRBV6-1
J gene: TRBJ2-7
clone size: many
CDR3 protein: ASSRGQGNYEQY

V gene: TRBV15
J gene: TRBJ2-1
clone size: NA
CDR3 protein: ATSRASGTSSYNEQF

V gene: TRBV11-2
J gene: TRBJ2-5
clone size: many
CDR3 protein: ASSLSGGEETQY

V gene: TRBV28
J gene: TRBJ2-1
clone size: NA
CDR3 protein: ASSTSGISYNEQF

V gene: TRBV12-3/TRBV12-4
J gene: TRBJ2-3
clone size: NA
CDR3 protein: ASRGGGAGGFADTQY

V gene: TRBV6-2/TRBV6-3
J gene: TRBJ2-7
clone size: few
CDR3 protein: ASSYDRGPIEQY

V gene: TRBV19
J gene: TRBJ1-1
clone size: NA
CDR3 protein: ASSTERGTEAF

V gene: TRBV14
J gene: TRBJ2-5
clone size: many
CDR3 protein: ASSQTGGGKTQY

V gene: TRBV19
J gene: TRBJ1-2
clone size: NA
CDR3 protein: ASTAVRDGHDLWGYT

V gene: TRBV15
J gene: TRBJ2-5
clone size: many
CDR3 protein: ATSRDRETQY

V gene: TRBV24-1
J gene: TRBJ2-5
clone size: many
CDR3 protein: ATSPSGQKLKETQY

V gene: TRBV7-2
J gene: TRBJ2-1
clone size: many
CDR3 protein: ASSRYRAGNEQF

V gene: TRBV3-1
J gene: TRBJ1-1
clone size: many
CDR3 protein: ASSQEGVSTEAF

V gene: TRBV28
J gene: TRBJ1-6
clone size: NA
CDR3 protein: ASSLVSEGGGPLH

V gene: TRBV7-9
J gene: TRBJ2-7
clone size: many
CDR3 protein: ASIPGQAPYEQY

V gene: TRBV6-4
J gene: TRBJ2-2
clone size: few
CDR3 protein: AGSDTREGITGELF

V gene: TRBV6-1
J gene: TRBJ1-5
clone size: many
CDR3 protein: ASGAGTGGSGNQPQH

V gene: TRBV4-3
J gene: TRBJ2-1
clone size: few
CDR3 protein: ASSRTVVGAGAHNEQF

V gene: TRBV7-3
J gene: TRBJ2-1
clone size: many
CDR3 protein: ASSRKVPMGGLRNEQF

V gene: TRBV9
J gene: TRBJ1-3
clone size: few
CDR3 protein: ASSQISSGGNTIY

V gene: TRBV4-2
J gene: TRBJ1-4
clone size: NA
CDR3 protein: ASSLAPEEKLF